This T cell receptor (beta chain) was profiled in a study of T cell clusters in autoimmune cytopenias. The CDR3 runs to 14 residues. CDR1 is SGHRS and CDR2 is YFSETQ in the germline V gene. TRB rearrangements were amplified by touch-down multiplex PCR with mixed TRB-A/B primers. TCRdb reprocessed the multiplex PCR reads and keeps a single row for each CDR3 protein, giving no DNA. This sample's table has about 6,100 distinct CDR3 sequences. Each sample's input was roughly 250 ng genomic DNA, roughly 40,000 genome equivalents. This sample also appeared in a second study, on T cell repertoires in aging, cancer and after chemotherapy. That work adds: Donor ages fell into six groups from 30 or younger up to 70 or older. Age-matched healthy donors had significantly more diverse, less clonal blood TCR repertoires than untreated cancer patients.

The gene calls are TRBV5-1 and TRBJ1-4; as DNA is missing, the TRBD1 call by TCRdb cannot be tested. This clonotype was sampled from a human donor in good health. The sample was peripheral blood. The CDR3 loop reads CASSGGQPNEKLFF.